Listed below are T cell receptor beta chains from one sample, sequenced in a study of radiotherapy plus CTLA-4 blockade in lung cancer. Assay: immunoSEQ multiplex PCR; the TCRdb copy retains only in-frame clones and omits some. The profile shows 40,000 to 50,000 clones, 75% to 85% of them singletons. The specimen was peripheral blood, collected from a patient treated with radiotherapy plus ipilimumab. The receptors were sampled from a human donor with non-small cell lung cancer who had stable disease on radiotherapy plus ipilimumab. CDR3s include the opening cysteine and the closing phenylalanine or tryptophan. D genes are given only for firm matches. The listing skips clone size in some rows; elsewhere it reads once, few, many or a size class.

>NA|TRBJ1-5|once|TRBV5-1
CASSLDSNQPQHF
TGCGCCAGCAGCCTAGACAGCAATCAGCCCCAGCATTTT
>TRBD1|TRBJ2-1|NA|TRBV5-1
CASSLWQGASNEQFF
TGCGCCAGCAGCTTATGGCAGGGGGCTAGCAATGAGCAGTTCTTC
>NA|TRBJ1-5|once|TRBV2
CASSGGGTHNQPQHF
TGTGCCAGCAGTGGAGGGGGTACTCATAATCAGCCCCAGCATTTT
>TRBD2|TRBJ2-1|NA|TRBV18
CASSLGTSVDEQFF
TGTGCCAGCTCATTAGGGACTAGCGTTGATGAGCAGTTCTTC
>TRBD1|TRBJ2-1|NA|TRBV18
CASSPPGQGYNEQFF
TGTGCCAGCTCACCACCGGGACAGGGTTACAATGAGCAGTTCTTC
>NA|TRBJ1-1|NA|TRBV29-1
CSGTENTEAFF
TGCAGCGGGACAGAGAACACTGAAGCTTTCTTT
>NA|TRBJ2-7|NA|TRBV19
CASSGWGLKDEQYF
TGTGCCAGTAGTGGGTGGGGCCTGAAGGACGAGCAGTACTTC
>TRBD2|TRBJ2-7|NA|TRBV5-1
CASSFKTSGKDEQYF
TGCGCCAGCAGCTTTAAAACTAGCGGGAAAGACGAGCAGTACTTC
>TRBD2|TRBJ2-5|few|TRBV5-6
CASSLALAGWYQETQYF
TGTGCCAGCAGCTTGGCCTTAGCGGGATGGTACCAAGAGACCCAGTACTTC
>NA|TRBJ1-1|few|TRBV13
CASSQGPGVLNTEAFF
TGTGCCAGCAGCCAGGGCCCAGGGGTACTGAACACTGAAGCTTTCTTT
>TRBD1|TRBJ2-7|NA|TRBV5-1
CASSLADGQGAYEQYF
TGCGCCAGCAGCTTGGCCGATGGACAGGGGGCGTACGAGCAGTACTTC
>TRBD1|TRBJ1-6|NA|TRBV28
CATTPGTAYSPLHF
TGTGCCACTACACCCGGGACAGCTTATTCACCCCTCCACTTT
>NA|TRBJ2-7|few|TRBV5-1
CASSLTGVNPYEQYF
TGCGCCAGCAGCTTGACAGGAGTGAACCCCTACGAGCAGTACTTC
>NA|TRBJ1-1|NA|TRBV2
CASRLSFRASTEAFF
TGTGCCAGCCGGCTTTCCTTCAGGGCCAGCACTGAAGCTTTCTTT
>TRBD1|TRBJ1-2|NA|TRBV19
CASSLDRNYGYTF
TGTGCCAGTAGCCTGGACAGGAACTATGGCTACACCTTC
>NA|TRBJ2-5|few|TRBV7-2
CASSLRTGVAETQYF
TGTGCCAGCAGCTTGAGAACGGGAGTCGCAGAGACCCAGTACTTC
>NA|TRBJ2-7|NA|TRBV7-8
CASSLRGQESSYEQYF
TGTGCCAGCAGCTTGCGGGGGCAGGAAAGCTCCTACGAGCAGTACTTC
>NA|TRBJ2-6|NA|TRBV28
CASSFQGGYGSGANVLTF
TGTGCCAGCAGTTTTCAGGGGGGTTATGGCTCTGGGGCCAACGTCCTGACTTTC
>TRBD1|TRBJ1-1|NA|TRBV5-1
CASSFNPGQGNTEAFF
TGCGCCAGCAGCTTCAACCCGGGACAGGGGAATACTGAAGCTTTCTTT
>TRBD2|TRBJ2-2|NA|TRBV18
CASSPGLTNTGELFF
TGTGCCAGCTCACCGGGACTAACGAACACCGGGGAGCTGTTTTTT
>NA|TRBJ1-1|NA|TRBV21-1
CASSKVYQGFEAFF
TGTGCCAGCAGCAAAGTTTATCAGGGGTTTGAAGCTTTCTTT
>TRBD2|TRBJ2-7|NA|TRBV4-1
CASSQGIGTSWREQYF
TGCGCCAGCAGCCAAGGGATCGGGACTAGCTGGCGCGAGCAGTACTTC
>TRBD2|TRBJ2-2|NA|TRBV7-9
CASSPGQREKGGELFF
TGTGCCAGCAGCCCCGGACAGCGGGAGAAGGGCGGGGAGCTGTTTTTT
>NA|TRBJ1-1|NA|TRBV5-4
CASSRGLTGTEAFF
TGTGCCAGCAGCCGGGGACTTACGGGGACTGAAGCTTTCTTT
>TRBD1|TRBJ2-3|NA|TRBV30
CAWSAGTGGLTDTQYF
TGTGCCTGGAGTGCCGGGACAGGGGGCCTGACAGATACGCAGTATTTT
>TRBD2|TRBJ2-1|NA|TRBV4-2
CASSPLTGGHNEQFF
TGTGCCAGCAGCCCGCTAACGGGAGGGCACAATGAGCAGTTCTTC
>NA|TRBJ2-3|once|TRBV30
CAWSVLRPGTDTQYF
TGTGCCTGGAGTGTACTCAGGCCCGGCACAGATACGCAGTATTTT
>NA|TRBJ1-2|NA|TRBV30
CAWSVGGEGYTF
TGTGCCTGGAGTGTTGGAGGGGAAGGCTACACCTTC
>NA|TRBJ2-1|NA|TRBV19
CASSSHRYEQFF
TGTGCCAGTAGTAGCCACAGGTATGAGCAGTTCTTC
>NA|TRBJ2-2|NA|TRBV19
CASSINMNTGELFF
TGTGCCAGTAGTATCAACATGAACACCGGGGAGCTGTTTTTT
>TRBD2|TRBJ2-3|NA|TRBV9
CASSAYGTSGSDTQYF
TGTGCCAGCAGCGCCTACGGGACTAGCGGGAGTGATACGCAGTATTTT
>NA|TRBJ1-2|NA|TRBV6-1
CASSEAGERLPGGYTF
TGTGCCAGCAGTGAGGCAGGGGAACGACTACCCGGCGGCTACACCTTC
>TRBD2|TRBJ2-5|few|TRBV4-1
CASSQETSGRKETQYF
TGCGCCAGCAGCCAAGAAACTAGCGGGAGGAAGGAGACCCAGTACTTC
>NA|TRBJ2-1|NA|TRBV7-7
CASSLAGGTYEQFF
TGTGCCAGCAGCTTAGCGGGAGGAACTTATGAGCAGTTCTTC
>NA|TRBJ2-6|NA|TRBV19
CASSYPHTSQSGANVLTF
TGTGCCAGTAGTTATCCCCACACCTCCCAATCTGGGGCCAACGTCCTGACTTTC
>TRBD2|TRBJ2-7|NA|TRBV19
CATRSGGSYEQYF
TGTGCCACCCGCTCGGGCGGGAGCTACGAGCAGTACTTC
>NA|TRBJ2-1|NA|TRBV15
CATSRDNTGDYNEQFF
TGTGCCACCAGCAGAGATAATACAGGAGACTACAATGAGCAGTTCTTC
>NA|TRBJ2-7|NA|TRBV27
CASSFGRDYEQYF
TGTGCCAGCAGTTTCGGTCGGGACTACGAGCAGTACTTC
>NA|TRBJ2-7|NA|TRBV25-1
CASSRISGGGTDYEQYF
TGTGCCAGCAGTAGAATCTCGGGGGGCGGGACCGACTACGAGCAGTACTTC
>TRBD2|TRBJ2-1|NA|TRBV7-2
CASSAVGLAYNEQFF
TGTGCCAGCAGCGCCGTAGGACTAGCCTACAATGAGCAGTTCTTC
>NA|TRBJ2-7|NA|TRBV19
CASSPRGTPTYEQYF
TGTGCCAGTAGTCCAAGGGGGACACCTACCTACGAGCAGTACTTC
>NA|TRBJ1-6|NA|TRBV30
CAWRLTGSPLHF
TGTGCCTGGAGATTAACGGGGTCACCCCTCCACTTT
>TRBD1|TRBJ1-5|few|TRBV28
CASSFGRGRYSNQPQHF
TGTGCCAGCAGTTTCGGCAGGGGGAGATATAGCAATCAGCCCCAGCATTTT
>NA|TRBJ2-6|few|TRBV7-2
CASSLLGGAGANVLTF
TGTGCCAGCAGCTTATTAGGCGGGGCCGGGGCCAACGTCCTGACTTTC
>TRBD1|TRBJ2-6|NA|TRBV4-1
CASSQSLPGQQVSGANVLTF
TGCGCCAGCAGCCAATCCCTTCCGGGACAGCAAGTCTCTGGGGCCAACGTCCTGACTTTC
>NA|TRBJ1-2|NA|TRBV9
CASSPPTGSGGYTF
TGTGCCAGCAGCCCCCCCACAGGGTCGGGTGGCTACACCTTC
>TRBD1|TRBJ1-5|NA|TRBV28
CASSSFTGTDQPQHF
TGTGCCAGCAGTTCCTTTACAGGGACAGATCAGCCCCAGCATTTT
>NA|TRBJ2-2|NA|TRBV7-9
CASSSTELAGELFF
TGTGCCAGCAGCTCCACCGAACTAGCAGGGGAGCTGTTTTTT
>NA|TRBJ1-2|NA|TRBV4-3
CASSQGVRSQGYGYTF
TGCGCCAGCAGCCAAGGGGTAAGGTCTCAGGGCTATGGCTACACCTTC
>NA|TRBJ1-1|NA|TRBV28
CASSLGGWVRNTEAFF
TGTGCCAGCAGTTTGGGGGGGTGGGTAAGGAACACTGAAGCTTTCTTT
>NA|TRBJ1-1|NA|TRBV4-3
CASSQDSRGSEAFF
TGCGCCAGCAGCCAAGATAGCAGGGGTTCCGAAGCTTTCTTT
>TRBD2|TRBJ2-7|NA|TRBV6-6
CASTFTGLAVEQYF
TGTGCCAGCACTTTTACCGGTCTAGCGGTCGAGCAGTACTTC
>TRBD2|TRBJ2-2|NA|TRBV5-1
CASRASGNLNTGELFF
TGCGCCAGCCGGGCTAGCGGGAATCTCAACACCGGGGAGCTGTTTTTT
>TRBD2|TRBJ2-1|NA|TRBV11-2
CASSFASGSPNEQFF
TGTGCCAGCAGCTTTGCTAGCGGGAGCCCCAATGAGCAGTTCTTC
>NA|TRBJ1-2|NA|TRBV7-3
CASSPRENLGYTF
TGTGCCAGCAGCCCCCGGGAGAACCTCGGCTACACCTTC
>NA|TRBJ2-4|NA|TRBV7-2
CASSSGAGSNIQYF
TGTGCCAGCAGCTCTGGGGCAGGATCGAACATTCAGTACTTC
>TRBD1|TRBJ1-1|few|TRBV11-2
CASSLAGTGPITEAFF
TGTGCCAGCAGCTTAGCGGGGACAGGGCCGATAACTGAAGCTTTCTTT
>NA|TRBJ2-7|NA|TRBV11-2
CASSSIRGTDAYEQYF
TGTGCCAGCAGCTCAATTCGCGGGACGGACGCCTACGAGCAGTACTTC
>TRBD1|TRBJ1-5|NA|TRBV15
CATSRKDRGFNQPQHF
TGTGCCACCAGCCGAAAGGACAGGGGGTTTAATCAGCCCCAGCATTTT